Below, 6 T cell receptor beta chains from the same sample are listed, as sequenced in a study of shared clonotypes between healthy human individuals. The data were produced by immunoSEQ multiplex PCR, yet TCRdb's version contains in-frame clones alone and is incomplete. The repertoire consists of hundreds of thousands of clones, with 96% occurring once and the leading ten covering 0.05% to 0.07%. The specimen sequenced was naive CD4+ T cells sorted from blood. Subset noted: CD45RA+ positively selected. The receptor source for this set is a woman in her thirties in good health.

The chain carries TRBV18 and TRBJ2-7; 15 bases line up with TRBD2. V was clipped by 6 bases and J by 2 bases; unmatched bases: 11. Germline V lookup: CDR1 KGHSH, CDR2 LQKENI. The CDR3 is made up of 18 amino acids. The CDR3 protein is CASSPGLAGGGDTYEQYF. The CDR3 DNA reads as TGTGCCAGCTCCCCGGGACTAGCGGGAGGTGGGGATACCTACGAGCAGTACTTC.

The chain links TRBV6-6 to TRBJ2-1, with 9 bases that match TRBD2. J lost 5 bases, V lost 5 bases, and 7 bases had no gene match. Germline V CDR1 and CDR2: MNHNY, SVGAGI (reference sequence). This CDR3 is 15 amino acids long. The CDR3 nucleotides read TGTGCCAGCAGTGGGGCGGGAGGGCCGAACAATGAGCAGTTCTTC. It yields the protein CASSGAGGPNNEQFF.

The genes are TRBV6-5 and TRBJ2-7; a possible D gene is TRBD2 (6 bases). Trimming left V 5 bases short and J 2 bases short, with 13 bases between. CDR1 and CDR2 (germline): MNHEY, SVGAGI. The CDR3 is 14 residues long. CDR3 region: CASSPRDFAYEQYF. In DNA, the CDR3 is TGTGCCAGCAGTCCGCGGGACTTCGCCTACGAGCAGTACTTC.

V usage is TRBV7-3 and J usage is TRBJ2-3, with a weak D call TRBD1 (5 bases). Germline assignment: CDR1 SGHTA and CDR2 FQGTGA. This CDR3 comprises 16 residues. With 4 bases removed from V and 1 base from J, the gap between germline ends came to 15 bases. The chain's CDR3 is CASSSSEGAGTDTQYF. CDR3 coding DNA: TGTGCCAGCAGCTCCTCTGAAGGGGCTGGCACAGATACGCAGTATTTT.

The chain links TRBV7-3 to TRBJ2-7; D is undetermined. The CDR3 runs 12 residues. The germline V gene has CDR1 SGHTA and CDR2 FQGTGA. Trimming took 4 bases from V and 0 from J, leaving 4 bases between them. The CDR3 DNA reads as TGTGCCAGCAGCTCTCGCTCCTACGAGCAGTACTTC. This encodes CASSSRSYEQYF.

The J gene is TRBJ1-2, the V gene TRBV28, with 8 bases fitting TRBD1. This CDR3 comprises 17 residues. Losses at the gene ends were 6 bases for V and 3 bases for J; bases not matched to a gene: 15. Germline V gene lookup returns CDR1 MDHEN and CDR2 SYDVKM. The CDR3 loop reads CASRPTLGQGRDYGYTF. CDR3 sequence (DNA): TGTGCCAGCAGGCCCACCCTAGGACAGGGACGCGACTATGGCTACACCTTC.